This TCR beta chain was identified during a study of T cell repertoires and HLA-DP antigens (dated by TCRdb to 2016 to 2019). Looking at the study overall: An in vitro model of CD4+ T cell alloreactivity against allogeneic HLA-DP presented by transduced HeLa cells was used in the study. One alloantigen differed from self by one peptide-binding groove amino acid, whereas the other differed by ten, modelling structurally similar versus dissimilar alloantigens. The three donors were two male and one female, with ages ranging from the 18-to-29 to the 60-to-69 age band. An average DNA input of approximately 210 ng was used for sorted CD137+CD4+ samples, compared with approximately 1,300 ng for pre-culture CD4+ samples. General conclusions and limits of the study: Average cumulative frequency of clones undetected before culture was 30% to 40% against one allele and approximately 55% against the other. Similar clonality (around 0.39) was observed for sorted CD137+ cells against both alloantigens, and this clonality was much higher than that observed in pre-culture samples (approximately 0.043). Separate analysis of naive and memory CD4+ repertoires was not performed. Limitations were identified as the inclusion of only a few donors, the use of a non-physiological HeLa antigen-presenting system, and the use of total CD4+ responder cells.

Comment on this clone: Its antigen is unknown. Base qualities were left out, and no much larger clone turns up one base away.

V is pruned by 1 base and J by 7 bases, leaving 10 bases of the junction without a gene match. CDR1 GTSNPN and CDR2 SVGIG were looked up in the germline V gene (reference sequence). Reading from cysteine to phenylalanine, the CDR3 counts 16 amino acids. The read is trimmed to its CDR3 DNA, 48 bases read in frame from base 1. The immunoSEQ multiplex PCR, with forward primers for 54 TRBV segments and reverse primers for 13 TRBJ segments, was used to amplify TCRB CDR3 regions. Pre-culture CD4+ samples were sequenced at deep resolution with a target of approximately 180,000 T cell genomes. Sequencing of the amplicons was done on an Illumina HiSeq System, giving 87 bp reads that spanned the CDR3. On the authors' methods: Reads were corrected for PCR and sequencing errors, and CDR3 regions were defined by alignment to IMGT reference sequences. Template and unique rearrangement counts were estimated using synthetic template pools. Clonality was computed as 1 minus Pielou's evenness. Richness was estimated with the Daley-Smith estimator. Repertoire overlap was measured with Morisita's index. Clones present in cultured samples but not detected in the pre-culture repertoire of the same donor were defined as low-abundance clones. TCRdb holds this immuneACCESS table with in-frame rearrangements only. Some clones are missing; in checked studies, unresolved V genes explain under half, and the rest has no known cause. V and J calls and clone size are as listed in that table; D and trimming were resolved from the DNA. For this sample the table gives over 100,000 clones, of which about 92% were detected only once. About 0.3% of the sample lies in the top ten.

Untouched CD4+ T cells were isolated from Ficoll-separated PBMC through negative selection with magnetic beads, and an average purity of around 98% was reached. Magnetic beads were used to isolate untouched CD4+ T cells from Ficoll-separated PBMC, giving roughly 98% purity with negligible CD8+ contamination. Peripheral blood mononuclear cells came from the buffy coats of a few healthy blood donors. Each of the three donors was CMV seronegative. The DNeasy Blood & Tissue Kit was used to extract genomic DNA. For each subject, genomic DNA from sorted CD137+CD4+ cells and from pre-culture CD4+ baseline samples underwent TCRB sequencing.

This clonotype originated in a woman aged 18-29 years in good health and CMV-seronegative. The sequenced material came from CD4+ T cells from PBMCs. The sequence is built from TRBV30 and TRBJ1-6; 7 middle bases align to TRBD1. Read as DNA, the sequence is TGTGCCTGGAGTGGGAACAGGGGAGGCGGGAATTCACCCCTCCACTTT. Its amino acids are CAWSGNRGGGNSPLHF.